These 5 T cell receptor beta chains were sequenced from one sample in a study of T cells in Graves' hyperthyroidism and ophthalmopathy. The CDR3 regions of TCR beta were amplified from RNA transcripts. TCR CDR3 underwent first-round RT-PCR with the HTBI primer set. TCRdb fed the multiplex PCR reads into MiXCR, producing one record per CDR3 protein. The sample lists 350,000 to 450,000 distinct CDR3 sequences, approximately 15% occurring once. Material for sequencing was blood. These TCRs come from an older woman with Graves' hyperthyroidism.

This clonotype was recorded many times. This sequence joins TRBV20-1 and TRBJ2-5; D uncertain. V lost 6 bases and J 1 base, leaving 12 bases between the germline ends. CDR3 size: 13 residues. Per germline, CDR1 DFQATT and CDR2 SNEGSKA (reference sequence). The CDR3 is CSAPRQVQETQYF. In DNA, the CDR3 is TGCAGTGCCCCTAGGCAGGTCCAAGAGACCCAGTACTTC.

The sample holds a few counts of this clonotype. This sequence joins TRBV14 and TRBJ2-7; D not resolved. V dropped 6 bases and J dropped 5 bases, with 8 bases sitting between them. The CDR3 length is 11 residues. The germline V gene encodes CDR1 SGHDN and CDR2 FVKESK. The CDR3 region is CASSEYDEQYF. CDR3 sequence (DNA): TGTGCCAGCAGTGAGTATGACGAGCAGTACTTC. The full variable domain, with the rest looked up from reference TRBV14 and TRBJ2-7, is EAGVTQFPSHSVIEKGQTVTLRCDPISGHDNLYWYRRVMGKEIKFLLHFVKESKQDESGMPNNRFLAERTGGTYSTLKVQPAELEDSGVYFCASSEYDEQYFGPGTRLTVT.

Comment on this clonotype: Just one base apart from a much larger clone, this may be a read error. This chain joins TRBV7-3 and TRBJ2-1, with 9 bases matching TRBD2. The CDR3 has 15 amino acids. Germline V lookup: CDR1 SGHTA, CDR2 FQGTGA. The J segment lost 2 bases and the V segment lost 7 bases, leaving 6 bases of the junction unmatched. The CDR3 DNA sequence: TGTGCCAGCATCAAGACTAGCGGACCCTACAATGAGCAGTTCTTC. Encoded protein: CASIKTSGPYNEQFF.

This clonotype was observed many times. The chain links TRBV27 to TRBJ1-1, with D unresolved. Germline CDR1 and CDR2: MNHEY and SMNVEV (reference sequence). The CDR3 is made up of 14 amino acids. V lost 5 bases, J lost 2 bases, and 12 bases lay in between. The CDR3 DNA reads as TGTGCCAGCAGTGGAATTACAGATAACACTGAAGCTTTCTTT. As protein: CASSGITDNTEAFF.

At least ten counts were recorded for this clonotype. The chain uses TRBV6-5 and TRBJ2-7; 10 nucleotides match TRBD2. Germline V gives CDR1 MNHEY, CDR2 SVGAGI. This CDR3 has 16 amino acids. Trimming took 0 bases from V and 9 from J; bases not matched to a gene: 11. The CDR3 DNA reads TGTGCCAGCAGTTACTCCGAGGCCAGCGGGAGGGCAGCGCAGTACTTC. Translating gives CASSYSEASGRAAQYF.